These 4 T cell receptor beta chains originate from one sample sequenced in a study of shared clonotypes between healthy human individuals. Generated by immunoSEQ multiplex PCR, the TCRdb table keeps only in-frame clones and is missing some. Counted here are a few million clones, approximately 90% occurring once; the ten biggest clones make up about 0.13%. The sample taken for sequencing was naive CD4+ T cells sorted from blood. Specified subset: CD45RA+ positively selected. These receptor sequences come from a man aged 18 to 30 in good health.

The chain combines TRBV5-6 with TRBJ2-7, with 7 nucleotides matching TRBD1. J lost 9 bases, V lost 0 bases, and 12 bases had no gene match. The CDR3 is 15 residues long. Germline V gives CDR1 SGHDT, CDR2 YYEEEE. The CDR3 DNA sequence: TGTGCCAGCAGCTTGGTCTCAGGGGGTACCAGATGGCAGTACTTC. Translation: CASSLVSGGTRWQYF. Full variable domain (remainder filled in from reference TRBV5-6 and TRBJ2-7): DAGVTQSPTHLIKTRGQQVTLRCSPKSGHDTVSWYQQALGQGPQFIFQYYEEEERQRGNFPDRFSGHQFPNYSSELNVNALLLGDSALYLCASSLVSGGTRWQYFGPGTRLTVT.

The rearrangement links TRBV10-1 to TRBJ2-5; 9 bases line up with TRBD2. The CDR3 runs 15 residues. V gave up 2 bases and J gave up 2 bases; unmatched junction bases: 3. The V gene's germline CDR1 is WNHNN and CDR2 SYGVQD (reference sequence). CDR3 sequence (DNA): TGCGCCAGCAGTGAGGGGCTAGCGGGACAAGAGACCCAGTACTTC. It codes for CASSEGLAGQETQYF.

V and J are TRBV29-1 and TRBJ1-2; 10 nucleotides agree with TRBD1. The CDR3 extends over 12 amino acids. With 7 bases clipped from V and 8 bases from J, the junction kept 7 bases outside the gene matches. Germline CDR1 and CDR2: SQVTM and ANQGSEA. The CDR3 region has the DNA TGCAGCGAGATCGACAGGGGGCACGGCTACACCTTC. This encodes CSEIDRGHGYTF.

CDR3 bases: TGTGCCAGCAGCTTTAGGACGGAGGCATCCTACGAGCAGTACTTC. Its protein is CASSFRTEASYEQYF. This chain connects TRBV7-3 to TRBJ2-7; D is possibly TRBD2 (5 bases). Trimming pared 3 bases from V and 1 base from J, leaving 13 bases between. The CDR3 is 15 residues long. CDR1 and CDR2 (germline): SGHTA, FQGTGA.